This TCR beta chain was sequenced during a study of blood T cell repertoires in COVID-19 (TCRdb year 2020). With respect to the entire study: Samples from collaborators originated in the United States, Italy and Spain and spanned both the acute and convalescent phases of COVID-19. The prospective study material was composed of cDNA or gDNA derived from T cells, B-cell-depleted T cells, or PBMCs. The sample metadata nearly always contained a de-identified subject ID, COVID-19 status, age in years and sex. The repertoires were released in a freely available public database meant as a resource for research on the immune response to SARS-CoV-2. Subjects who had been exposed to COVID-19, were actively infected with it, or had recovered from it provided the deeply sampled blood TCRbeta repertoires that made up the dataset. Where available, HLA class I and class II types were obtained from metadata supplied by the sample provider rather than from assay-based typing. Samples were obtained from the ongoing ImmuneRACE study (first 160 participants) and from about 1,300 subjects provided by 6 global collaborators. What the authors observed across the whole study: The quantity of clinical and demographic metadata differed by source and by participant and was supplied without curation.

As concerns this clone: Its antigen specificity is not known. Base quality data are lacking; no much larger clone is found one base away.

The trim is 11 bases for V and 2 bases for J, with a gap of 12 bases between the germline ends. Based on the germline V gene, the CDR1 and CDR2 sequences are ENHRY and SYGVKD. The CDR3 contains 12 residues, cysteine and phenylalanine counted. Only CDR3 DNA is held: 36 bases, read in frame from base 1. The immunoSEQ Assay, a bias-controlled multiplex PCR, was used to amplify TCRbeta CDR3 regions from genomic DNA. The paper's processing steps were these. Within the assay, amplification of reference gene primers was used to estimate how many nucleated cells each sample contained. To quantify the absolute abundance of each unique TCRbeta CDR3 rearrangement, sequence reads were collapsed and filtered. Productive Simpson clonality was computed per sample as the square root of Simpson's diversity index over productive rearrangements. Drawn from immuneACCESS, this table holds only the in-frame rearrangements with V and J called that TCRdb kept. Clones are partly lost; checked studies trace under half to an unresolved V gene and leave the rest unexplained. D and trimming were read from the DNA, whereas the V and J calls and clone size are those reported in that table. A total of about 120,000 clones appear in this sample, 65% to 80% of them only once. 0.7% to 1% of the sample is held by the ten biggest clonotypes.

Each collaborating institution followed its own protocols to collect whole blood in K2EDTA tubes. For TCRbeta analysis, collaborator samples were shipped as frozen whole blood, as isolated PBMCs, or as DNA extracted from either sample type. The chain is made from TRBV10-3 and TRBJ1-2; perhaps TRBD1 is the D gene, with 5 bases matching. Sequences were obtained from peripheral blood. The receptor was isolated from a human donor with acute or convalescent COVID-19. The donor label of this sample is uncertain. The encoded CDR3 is CASRGANYGYTF. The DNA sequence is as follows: TGTGCCTCGCGCGGGGCCAACTATGGCTACACCTTC.